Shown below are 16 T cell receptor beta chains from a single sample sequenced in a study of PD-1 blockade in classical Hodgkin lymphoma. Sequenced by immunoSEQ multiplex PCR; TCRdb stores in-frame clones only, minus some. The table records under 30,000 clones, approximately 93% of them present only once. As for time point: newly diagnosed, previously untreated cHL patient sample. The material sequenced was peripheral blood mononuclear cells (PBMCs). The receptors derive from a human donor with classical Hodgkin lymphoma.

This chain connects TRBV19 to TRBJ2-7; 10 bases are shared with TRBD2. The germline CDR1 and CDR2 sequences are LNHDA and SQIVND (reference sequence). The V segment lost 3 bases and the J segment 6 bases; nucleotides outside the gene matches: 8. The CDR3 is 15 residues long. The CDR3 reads CASSIKIAGGGEQYF. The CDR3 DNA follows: TGTGCCAGTAGTATTAAGATAGCGGGAGGAGGCGAGCAGTACTTC.

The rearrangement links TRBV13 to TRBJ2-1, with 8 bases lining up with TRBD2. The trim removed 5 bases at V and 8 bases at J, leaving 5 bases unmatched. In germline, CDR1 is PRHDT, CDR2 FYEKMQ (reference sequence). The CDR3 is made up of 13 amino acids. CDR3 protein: CASSPGLAYEQFF. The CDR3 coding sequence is TGTGCCAGCAGCCCCGGACTAGCCTATGAGCAGTTCTTC.

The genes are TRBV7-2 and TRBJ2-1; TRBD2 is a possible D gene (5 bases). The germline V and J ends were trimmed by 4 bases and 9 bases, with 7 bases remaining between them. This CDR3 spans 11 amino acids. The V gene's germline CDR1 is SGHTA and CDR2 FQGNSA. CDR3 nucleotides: TGTGCCAGCAGCTCAGGAGGTGAGCAGTTCTTC. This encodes CASSSGGEQFF.

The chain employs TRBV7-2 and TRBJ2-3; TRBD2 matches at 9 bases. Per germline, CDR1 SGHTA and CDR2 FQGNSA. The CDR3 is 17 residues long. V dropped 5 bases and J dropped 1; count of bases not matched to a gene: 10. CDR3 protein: CASSGVAGGPGTDTQYF. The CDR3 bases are TGTGCCAGCAGCGGAGTGGCGGGAGGGCCTGGCACAGATACGCAGTATTTT.

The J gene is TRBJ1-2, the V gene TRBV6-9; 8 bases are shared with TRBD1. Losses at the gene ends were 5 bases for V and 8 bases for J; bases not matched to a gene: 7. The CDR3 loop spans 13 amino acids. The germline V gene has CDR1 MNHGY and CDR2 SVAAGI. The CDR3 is CASSRGQGLGYTF. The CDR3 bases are TGTGCCAGCAGTCGCGGACAGGGCCTGGGCTACACCTTC.

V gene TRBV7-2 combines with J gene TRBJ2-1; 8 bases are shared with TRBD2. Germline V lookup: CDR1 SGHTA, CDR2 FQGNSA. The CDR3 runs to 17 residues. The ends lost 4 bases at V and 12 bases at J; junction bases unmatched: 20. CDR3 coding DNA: TGTGCCAGCAGCTCCCCGGGGCTAGCGGGTGCGGCTTTGGGGCAGTTCTTC. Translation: CASSSPGLAGAALGQFF.

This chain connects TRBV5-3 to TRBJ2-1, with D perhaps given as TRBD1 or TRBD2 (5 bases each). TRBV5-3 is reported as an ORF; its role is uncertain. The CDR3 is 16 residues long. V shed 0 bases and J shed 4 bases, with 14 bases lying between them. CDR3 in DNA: TGTGCCAGAAGCTTGGGTCCGGGACCCCTATACAATGAGCAGTTCTTC. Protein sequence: CARSLGPGPLYNEQFF.

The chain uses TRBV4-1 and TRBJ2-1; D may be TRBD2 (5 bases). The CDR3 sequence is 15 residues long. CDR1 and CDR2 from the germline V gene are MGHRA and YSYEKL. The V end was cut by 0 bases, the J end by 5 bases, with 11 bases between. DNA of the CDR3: TGCGCCAGCAGCCAAGAAGGGCGGGCGGACAATGAGCAGTTCTTC. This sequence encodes CASSQEGRADNEQFF.

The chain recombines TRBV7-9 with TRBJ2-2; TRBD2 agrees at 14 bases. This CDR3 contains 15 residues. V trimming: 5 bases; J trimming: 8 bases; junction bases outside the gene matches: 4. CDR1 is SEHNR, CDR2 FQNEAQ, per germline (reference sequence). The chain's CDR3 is CASSARTSGRGELFF. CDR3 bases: TGTGCCAGCAGCGCTCGGACTAGCGGGAGGGGGGAGCTGTTTTTT.

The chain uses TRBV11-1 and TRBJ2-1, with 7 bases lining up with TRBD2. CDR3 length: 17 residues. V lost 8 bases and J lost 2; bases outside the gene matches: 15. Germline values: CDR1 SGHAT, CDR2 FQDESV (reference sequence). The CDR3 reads CASFAGCGSIPYNEQFF. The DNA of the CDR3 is TGTGCCAGCTTCGCCGGTTGCGGGAGTATCCCCTACAATGAGCAGTTCTTC.

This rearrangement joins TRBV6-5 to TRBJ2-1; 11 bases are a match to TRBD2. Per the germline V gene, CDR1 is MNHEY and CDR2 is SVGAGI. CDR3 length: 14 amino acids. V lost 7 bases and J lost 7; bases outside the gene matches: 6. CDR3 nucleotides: TGTGCCAGCAAAATAGCGGGGGGGCGGAATGAGCAGTTCTTC. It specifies CASKIAGGRNEQFF.

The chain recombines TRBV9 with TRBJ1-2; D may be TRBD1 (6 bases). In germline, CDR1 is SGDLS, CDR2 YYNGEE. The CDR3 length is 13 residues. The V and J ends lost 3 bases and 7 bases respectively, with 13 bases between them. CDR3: CASSGVTRGGYTF. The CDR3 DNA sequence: TGTGCCAGCAGCGGAGTCACCAGGGGTGGCTACACCTTC.

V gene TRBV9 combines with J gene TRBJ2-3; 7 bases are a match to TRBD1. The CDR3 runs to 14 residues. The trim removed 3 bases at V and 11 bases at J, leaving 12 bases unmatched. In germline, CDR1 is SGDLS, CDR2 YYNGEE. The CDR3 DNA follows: TGTGCCAGCAGCGAGGCCCCTACAGGGGAAGGGCAGTATTTT. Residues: CASSEAPTGEGQYF.

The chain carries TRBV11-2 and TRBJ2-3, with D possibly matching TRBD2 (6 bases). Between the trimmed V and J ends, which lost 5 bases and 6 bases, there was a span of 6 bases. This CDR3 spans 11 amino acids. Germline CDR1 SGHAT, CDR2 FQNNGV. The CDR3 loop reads CASSRGDTQYF. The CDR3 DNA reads TGTGCCAGCAGCCGGGGGGATACGCAGTATTTT.

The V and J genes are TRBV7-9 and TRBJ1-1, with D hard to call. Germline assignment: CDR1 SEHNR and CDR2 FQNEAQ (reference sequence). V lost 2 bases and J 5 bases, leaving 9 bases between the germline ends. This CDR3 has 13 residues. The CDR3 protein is CASSLNERTEAFF. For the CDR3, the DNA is TGTGCCAGCAGCTTAAATGAGCGTACTGAAGCTTTCTTT.

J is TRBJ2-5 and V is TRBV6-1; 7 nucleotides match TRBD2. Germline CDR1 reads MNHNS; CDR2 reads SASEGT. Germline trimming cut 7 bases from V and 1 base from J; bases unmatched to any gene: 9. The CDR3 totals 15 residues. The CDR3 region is CASIFLSSGQETQYF. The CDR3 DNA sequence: TGTGCCAGCATTTTCCTCTCTAGCGGCCAAGAGACCCAGTACTTC.